This T cell receptor beta chain was documented in a study of HIV-infected children after antiretroviral therapy interruption. Study-wide findings and caveats: Naive CD4+ sequences overlapped less between time points once interruption began. By the end of treatment interruption, naive CD4+ clonality (Gini) increased.

This clonotype was found many times. Its specificity is unknown. RNA-based 3' RACE libraries used unique molecular identifiers. TCRdb reanalysed the 3' RACE reads using MiXCR and keeps one entry per CDR3 protein. Of fewer than 50,000 distinct CDR3 sequences listed, around 4% are singletons. CDR3 length equals 13 residues. Germline CDR1 SQVTM, CDR2 ANQGSEA. Trimming took 7 bases from V and 2 from J, leaving 12 bases between them. The treatment was: PENTA 11 planned treatment interruption arm or continuous ART arm. Sample: CD45RA+ CD4+ T cells from PBMCs, pooled from several time points, taken from a donor given antiretroviral therapy, either interrupted or continuous. Subset described: naive CD4+ CD45RA+ CD45RO- T cells. This TCR came from a pool of human donors with HIV. The V call is TRBV29-1, the J call TRBJ2-1, with D perhaps TRBD1 or TRBD2 (6 bases each). Written as DNA, the CDR3 is TGCAGCGCGGTGGAGGGGGCCTACAATGAGCAGTTCTTC. Its translation is CSAVEGAYNEQFF.